This entry lists 31 T cell receptor beta chains sequenced from one sample in a study of T-cell memory formation after mild COVID-19. TCRdb recomputed calls from the 5' RACE reads with MiXCR, one row per CDR3 protein. The profile covers some 300,000 distinct CDR3 sequences, with 20% to 25% appearing a single time and roughly a fifth taken by the ten largest. Source material: PBMCs or a T cell subset sorted from them (not recorded which). These receptors came from a man between 18 and 35 years old who had mild COVID-19 (a few samples of this study predate the infection). Cell type and time point are not known.

This clonotype was seen more than once but under ten times. This sequence joins TRBV5-4 and TRBJ2-5, with TRBD2 as a possible D gene (6 bases). The CDR3 is made up of 15 amino acids. Trimming shortened V by 2 bases and J by 3 bases, and 14 bases separated the two germline ends. The germline V gene has CDR1 SGHNT and CDR2 YYREEE (reference sequence). DNA of the CDR3: TGTGCCAGCAGCTTAAGTGGGGGGACCAAAGAGACCCAGTACTTC. Its protein product is CASSLSGGTKETQYF. Using reference TRBV5-4 and TRBJ2-5 for the parts outside the CDR3, the full variable domain is ETGVTQSPTHLIKTRGQQVTLRCSSQSGHNTVSWYQQALGQGPQFIFQYYREEENGRGNFPPRFSGLQFPNYSSELNVNALELDDSALYLCASSLSGGTKETQYFGPGTRLLVL.

The chain recombines TRBV5-1 with TRBJ2-5; unclear D gene. Germline CDR1 and CDR2: SGHRS and YFSETQ. This CDR3 contains 15 residues. V lost 4 bases, J lost 1 base, and 14 bases lay in between. CDR3 in amino acids: CASSPQGGVQETQYF. The CDR3 DNA sequence: TGCGCCAGCAGCCCCCAAGGTGGGGTCCAAGAGACCCAGTACTTC.

The V gene is TRBV29-1, the J gene TRBJ2-3, with TRBD1 identical over 7 bases. The CDR3 has 13 residues. The germline V gene encodes CDR1 SQVTM and CDR2 ANQGSEA. V lost 7 bases to trimming and J lost 3 bases; unmatched junction nucleotides: 7. The CDR3 DNA reads TGCAGCGCCGCCGGGACAGAAACAGATACGCAGTATTTT. Translating gives CSAAGTETDTQYF.

This clonotype was observed a handful of times. The chain joins TRBV5-1 to TRBJ2-5, with 7 bases that match TRBD1. The germline CDR1 and CDR2 sequences are SGHRS and YFSETQ. The CDR3 loop spans 15 amino acids. J gave up 2 bases and V 2 bases, and 6 bases lay outside the gene matches. The CDR3 is CASSFTGVRQETQYF. The CDR3 DNA follows: TGCGCCAGCAGCTTTACAGGGGTTCGGCAAGAGACCCAGTACTTC.

This clonotype was seen a handful of times. The chain joins TRBV4-2 to TRBJ2-5, with a tentative D call TRBD2 (5 bases). The CDR3 is 16 residues long. V lost 4 bases to trimming and J lost 0 bases, with 15 bases between them. Looked up from germline, CDR1 is LGHNA and CDR2 is YNFKEQ. The CDR3 loop is CASSRPELGYQETQYF. The DNA of the CDR3 is TGTGCCAGCAGCCGGCCCGAACTAGGGTACCAAGAGACCCAGTACTTC.

The genes are TRBV4-2 and TRBJ1-1; TRBD1 is a possible D gene (5 bases). The CDR3 contains 15 residues. Trimming stripped 1 base from V and 1 base from J, with 10 bases between. Germline V gene lookup returns CDR1 LGHNA and CDR2 YNFKEQ. CDR3 coding DNA: TGTGCCAGCAGCCAAGGAACCAGGGAGAACACTGAAGCTTTCTTT. Protein: CASSQGTRENTEAFF.

In this sample, this clonotype turned up many times. The rearrangement joins TRBV7-9 to TRBJ1-4; 8 bases line up with TRBD1. CDR1 is SEHNR and CDR2 is FQNEAQ in the germline V gene (reference sequence). The CDR3 sequence is 14 residues long. The junction had 2 bases not matched to a gene; V was cut back by 1 base and J by 7 bases. The CDR3 spells CASSLGTGSEKLFF. For the CDR3, the DNA is TGTGCCAGCAGCTTAGGGACAGGGAGTGAAAAACTGTTTTTT.

The chain combines TRBV6-2 or TRBV6-3 with TRBJ2-7, with D perhaps TRBD1 or TRBD2 (5 bases each). The CDR3 covers 14 residues. The V end was cut by 4 bases, the J end by 0 bases, with 10 bases between. CDR1 is MNHEY and CDR2 is SVGEGT in the germline V gene. Written as DNA, the CDR3 is TGTGCCAGCAGTTGGGACCCCCTCTCCTACGAGCAGTACTTC. Its protein product is CASSWDPLSYEQYF.

This clonotype appeared a few times. The chain links TRBV27 to TRBJ2-6; 11 bases are a match to TRBD1. Germline CDR1 MNHEY, CDR2 SMNVEV (reference sequence). The CDR3 consists of 17 residues. Unmatched junction bases numbered 4, after V lost 6 bases and J lost 0 bases. CDR3 loop: CASSRDRGFSGANVLTF. The CDR3 DNA is TGTGCCAGCAGCCGGGACAGGGGGTTCTCTGGGGCCAACGTCCTGACTTTC.

This clonotype came up many times. The rearrangement joins TRBV2 to TRBJ2-1, with a weak D call TRBD1 (6 bases). Germline assignment: CDR1 SNHLY and CDR2 FYNNEI. Trimming removed 6 bases from V and 10 bases from J, with 10 bases in between. The CDR3 consists of 11 residues. CDR3 protein: CASRGAGEQFF. As DNA, the CDR3 is TGTGCCAGCAGGGGGGCTGGGGAGCAGTTCTTC.

This clonotype was seen more than once but under ten times. This chain links TRBV10-3 with TRBJ1-4; 7 bases line up with TRBD1. The length of the CDR3 is 14 residues. Germline V gene lookup returns CDR1 ENHRY and CDR2 SYGVKD. Trimming took 4 bases from V and 5 from J; bases not matched to a gene: 4. The CDR3: CAISARTGNEKLFF. The CDR3 nucleotides read TGTGCCATCAGTGCCCGGACAGGAAATGAAAAACTGTTTTTT.

The sample holds a few counts of this clonotype. The chain employs TRBV7-2 and TRBJ1-1, with TRBD1 matching over 7 bases. The germline CDR1 and CDR2 sequences are SGHTA and FQGNSA. Trimming removed 5 bases from V and 7 bases from J; junction bases left unmatched: 10. There are 14 residues in the CDR3. DNA for the CDR3: TGTGCCAGCAGCCTATGGGGACAGAGCCTTGAAGCTTTCTTT. Its translation: CASSLWGQSLEAFF.

The chain uses TRBV7-3 and TRBJ2-7, with 8 bases lining up with TRBD2. Per the germline V gene, CDR1 is SGHTA and CDR2 is FQGTGA. The V segment lost 5 bases and the J segment 0 bases; nucleotides outside the gene matches: 6. The CDR3 spans 15 residues. CDR3 amino acids: CASSPSGGPSYEQYF. CDR3 sequence (DNA): TGTGCCAGCAGCCCGAGCGGGGGTCCCTCCTACGAGCAGTACTTC.

This clonotype was counted between two and nine times. This sequence joins TRBV3-1 and TRBJ1-6; D is possibly TRBD1 (6 bases). CDR3 length: 15 residues. Per germline, CDR1 LGHDT and CDR2 YNNKEL (reference sequence). The germline V and J ends were trimmed by 4 bases and 9 bases, with 16 bases remaining between them. CDR3 in DNA: TGTGCCAGCAGCCGTAACAGGGTTGGGGTTTCACCCCTCCACTTT. This gives the protein CASSRNRVGVSPLHF.

The J gene is TRBJ1-1, the V gene TRBV7-2, with no clear D. V was trimmed by 4 bases and J by 6 bases, leaving 15 bases between them. Germline CDR1 reads SGHTA; CDR2 reads FQGNSA. The CDR3 has 14 residues. The CDR3 loop reads CASSWSRINPEAFF. In DNA, the CDR3 is TGTGCCAGCAGCTGGTCTAGGATAAACCCTGAAGCTTTCTTT.

The table lists this clonotype with many counts. The chain recombines TRBV15 with TRBJ2-7; 11 bases fit TRBD2. J gave up 6 bases and V 2 bases, and 3 bases lay outside the gene matches. The CDR3 has 14 residues. CDR1 and CDR2 (germline): LNHNV, YYDKDF (reference sequence). CDR3 region: CATSRLAGGREQYF. CDR3 DNA sequence: TGTGCCACCAGCAGATTAGCGGGGGGGCGCGAGCAGTACTTC.

This clonotype was seen a few times. The rearrangement joins TRBV28 to TRBJ1-1; the match to TRBD1 covers 10 bases. The CDR3 covers 14 residues. V was pared by 4 bases and J by 4 bases, with 3 bases of the junction left unmatched. Germline V gene data show CDR1 as MDHEN and CDR2 as SYDVKM. CDR3 protein: CASSWGQGSTEAFF. The DNA for the CDR3 is TGTGCCAGCAGTTGGGGACAGGGGAGCACTGAAGCTTTCTTT.

The chain recombines TRBV29-1 with TRBJ2-1, with a tentative D call TRBD2 (6 bases). Germline V CDR1 and CDR2: SQVTM, ANQGSEA. This CDR3 contains 12 residues. V was cut by 7 bases and J by 3 bases, with 10 bases left in between. DNA of the CDR3: TGCAGCGCCGTCGGGGGCTACAATGAGCAGTTCTTC. The encoded protein is CSAVGGYNEQFF.

The chain employs TRBV20-1 and TRBJ2-5; 9 bases line up with TRBD2. The trim removed 2 bases at V and 5 bases at J, leaving 0 bases unmatched. CDR1 DFQATT and CDR2 SNEGSKA come from the germline V gene (reference sequence). There are 12 residues in the CDR3. The CDR3 protein is CSARTSGETQYF. DNA of the CDR3: TGCAGTGCTAGAACTAGCGGGGAGACCCAGTACTTC.

The table lists this clonotype with a few counts. The chain has TRBV25-1 and TRBJ2-2; possibly TRBD1 for D (5 bases). The CDR3 loop spans 13 amino acids. In germline, CDR1 is MGHDK, CDR2 SYGVNS. V lost 4 bases and J lost 6, with 9 bases in between. DNA for the CDR3: TGTGCCAGCAGTGGCCAGGGTCCCGGGGAGCTGTTTTTT. As protein: CASSGQGPGELFF. The full variable domain, its missing parts supplied by reference TRBV25-1 and TRBJ2-2, is EADIYQTPRYLVIGTGKKITLECSQTMGHDKMYWYQQDPGMELHLIHYSYGVNSTEKGDLSSESTVSRIRTEHFPLTLESARPSHTSQYLCASSGQGPGELFFGEGSRLTVL.

Details on this clonotype: Just one base apart from a much larger clone, this may be a read error. This chain joins TRBV5-1 and TRBJ2-6; the match to TRBD1 covers 7 bases. The CDR3 covers 17 residues. J gave up 4 bases and V 2 bases, and 9 bases lay outside the gene matches. Germline CDR1 is SGHRS and CDR2 is YFSETQ. Written as DNA, the CDR3 is TGCGCCAGCAGCTTTTTGGGACAGTGGGCCGGGGCCAACGTCCTGACTTTC. This gives the protein CASSFLGQWAGANVLTF. Drawing the rest from reference TRBV5-1 and TRBJ2-6, the complete variable domain is KAGVTQTPRYLIKTRGQQVTLSCSPISGHRSVSWYQQTPGQGLQFLFEYFSETQRNKGNFPGRFSGRQFSNSRSEMNVSTLELGDSALYLCASSFLGQWAGANVLTFGAGSRLTVL.

This clonotype was picked up a small number of times. The chain uses TRBV9 and TRBJ1-2; 7 bases are shared with TRBD1. The CDR3 length is 14 residues. The ends lost 0 bases at V and 7 bases at J; junction bases unmatched: 6. Germline-derived CDR1 and CDR2 are SGDLS and YYNGEE. The CDR3 DNA follows: TGTGCCAGCAGCGTAGAACAGGGGATTGGTGGCTACACCTTC. Encoded protein: CASSVEQGIGGYTF.

The chain couples TRBV20-1 to TRBJ1-5; D gene unclear. V was cut by 3 bases and J by 7 bases, with 13 bases left in between. This CDR3 has 13 amino acids. Germline assignment: CDR1 DFQATT and CDR2 SNEGSKA (reference sequence). This chain's CDR3 is CSASSGLGQPQHF. The DNA of the CDR3 is TGCAGTGCTAGTTCGGGGTTGGGGCAGCCCCAGCATTTT.

This clonotype was found a few times. The gene calls are TRBV18 and TRBJ2-3; D possibly corresponds to TRBD2 (6 bases). This CDR3 has 16 residues. Trimming left V 3 bases short and J 6 bases short, with 19 bases between. In germline, CDR1 is KGHSH, CDR2 LQKENI. As DNA, the CDR3 is TGTGCCAGCTCACCGACATGGGCGGGGAACCTGGATACGCAGTATTTT. Its translation is CASSPTWAGNLDTQYF.

The V call is TRBV4-2, the J call TRBJ2-1, with D hard to call. The length of the CDR3 is 13 residues. The germline V and J ends were trimmed by 3 bases and 10 bases, with 13 bases remaining between them. Per germline, CDR1 LGHNA and CDR2 YNFKEQ. The CDR3 is CASSHPGDGEQFF. The CDR3 DNA follows: TGTGCCAGCAGCCACCCTGGCGATGGGGAGCAGTTCTTC.

J is TRBJ2-7 and V is TRBV29-1; TRBD1 aligns across 8 bases. Trimming removed 6 bases from V and 2 bases from J; junction bases left unmatched: 6. The CDR3 has 13 amino acids. CDR1 and CDR2 (germline): SQVTM, ANQGSEA. CDR3 nucleotide sequence: TGCAGCGTCGCTATGACAGGGGCCTACGAGCAGTACGTC. This gives the protein CSVAMTGAYEQYV.

This clonotype was seen a handful of times. The rearrangement uses TRBV20-1 and TRBJ1-2; 8 bases line up with TRBD1. CDR3 size: 17 residues. The germline CDR1 and CDR2 sequences are DFQATT and SNEGSKA (reference sequence). Unmatched junction bases numbered 15, after V lost 2 bases and J lost 4 bases. In DNA, the CDR3 is TGCAGTGCTAGATACCCTCTCCGACAGGGGCTTCCCTATGGCTACACCTTC. Amino acid sequence: CSARYPLRQGLPYGYTF.

The gene calls are TRBV19 and TRBJ2-2, with D perhaps matching TRBD2 (7 bases). The ends were cut back, 2 bases at V and 1 base at J, with 11 bases in the middle. This CDR3 comprises 16 residues. Germline CDR1 is LNHDA and CDR2 is SQIVND (reference sequence). CDR3 loop: CASSIRGGLNTGELFF. The DNA of the CDR3 is TGTGCCAGTAGTATAAGGGGGGGCTTGAACACCGGGGAGCTGTTTTTT.

This chain joins TRBV5-1 and TRBJ1-6; D gene ambiguous. The length of the CDR3 is 15 residues. Trimming removed 4 bases at V and 10 bases at J, with 18 bases between. CDR1 is SGHRS and CDR2 is YFSETQ in the germline V gene. CDR3 nucleotides: TGCGCCAGCAGCCTACAAGGATCGACGGGCTCACCCCTCCACTTT. It specifies CASSLQGSTGSPLHF.

Only a few counts were recorded for this clonotype. CDR3 loop: CASSLFGQGVRNSPLHF. CDR3 in DNA: TGTGCCAGCAGCTTGTTTGGACAGGGTGTGCGCAATTCACCCCTCCACTTT. V is TRBV5-5 and J is TRBJ1-6, with 8 bases identical to TRBD1. The J segment lost 7 bases and the V segment lost 1 base, leaving 10 bases of the junction unmatched. The CDR3 consists of 17 residues. Germline CDR1 reads SGHKS; CDR2 reads YYEKEE (reference sequence).

In this sample, this clonotype turned up a few times. The rearrangement links TRBV5-5 to TRBJ2-3; 10 nucleotides agree with TRBD2. With V trimmed by 4 bases and J by 4 bases, 3 bases remained unmatched. The CDR3 sequence is 14 residues long. Germline V CDR1 and CDR2: SGHKS, YYEKEE (reference sequence). The CDR3 sequence is CASSVLAGPDTQYF. In nucleotides, the CDR3 is TGTGCCAGCAGCGTACTAGCGGGGCCAGATACGCAGTATTTT. Full variable domain (missing parts from reference TRBV5-5 and TRBJ2-3): DAGVTQSPTHLIKTRGQQVTLRCSPISGHKSVSWYQQVLGQGPQFIFQYYEKEERGRGNFPDRFSARQFPNYSSELNVNALLLGDSALYLCASSVLAGPDTQYFGPGTRLTVL.